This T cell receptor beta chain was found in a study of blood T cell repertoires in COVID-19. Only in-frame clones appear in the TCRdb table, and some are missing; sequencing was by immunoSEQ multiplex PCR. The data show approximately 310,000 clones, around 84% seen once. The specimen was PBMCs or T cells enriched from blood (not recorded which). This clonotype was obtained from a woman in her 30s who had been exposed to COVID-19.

CDR3 in amino acids: CASSVQNGDTQYF. The CDR3 DNA is TGTGCCAGCAGCGTCCAAAACGGGGATACGCAGTATTTT. The J gene is TRBJ2-3, the V gene TRBV7-8; D remains unclear. The CDR3 loop spans 13 amino acids. CDR1 and CDR2 from the germline V gene are SGHVS and FQNEAQ. Trimming stripped 5 bases from V and 6 bases from J, with 12 bases between.